This T cell receptor (beta chain) was recovered during a study of shared clonotypes between healthy human individuals. The study ran the assay at deep level. TCRdb's table, derived via immunoSEQ multiplex PCR, lists solely in-frame clones and lacks some. The repertoire holds 500,000 or so clones, with 90% to 97% as singletons. Looked up from germline, CDR1 is SGHAT and CDR2 is FQNNGV. This CDR3 has 12 residues. V was cut by 8 bases and J by 8 bases, with 15 bases left in between. Study outcomes and limitations: Generation probabilities of non-shared clonotypes were lower (relative to those shared by all four donors). Sharing across four donors was highest in naive CD4 (roughly 5%) and lowest in memory CD8 (roughly 0.4%).

On this clone: Its cognate antigen is unknown.

The origin of this receptor is a woman aged 25 to 45 in good health. The chain couples TRBV11-2 to TRBJ1-2; TRBD1 is a possible D gene (5 bases). The sample comprised naive CD4+ T cells sorted from blood. The subset here: CD45RA+ positively selected. DNA for the CDR3: TGTGCCAGCCGAGGGGCGGATGAGGGCTACACCTTC. It codes for CASRGADEGYTF.